The source of this TCR beta chain is a study of control samples from healthy donors and cancer patients. The V gene's germline CDR1 is MNHNS and CDR2 SASEGT. Trimming took 4 bases from V and 8 from J, leaving 20 bases between them. The CDR3 length is 16 residues. Libraries were prepared by immunoSEQ multiplex PCR; TCRdb keeps only in-frame clonotypes and omits some of them. The sample consists of 150,000 to 200,000 clones, 70% to 90% of them appearing once. This chain links TRBV6-1 with TRBJ1-4; TRBD1 is a possible D gene (5 bases). Source material: blood. This TCR came from a man younger than 45 in good health. CDR3 nucleotide sequence: TGTGCCAGCAGTGGGCCTCCGGGACGGGAGAAAGAAAAACTGTTTTTT. Protein: CASSGPPGREKEKLFF.